In its sample, the clone carrying this T cell receptor beta chain was seen many times. Its antigen is unidentified. These data come from a study of CD8 T cells in ankylosing spondylitis. Study observations and caveats: A TCR beta motif made of about eight highly homologous variants seemed typical of ankylosing spondylitis blood.

TCRdb independently ran MiXCR on the 5' RACE reads; one entry per CDR3 protein. Among 150,000 to 200,000 distinct CDR3 sequences listed, 10% to 15% were seen once. CDR3 size: 12 residues. V lost 1 base and J 15 bases, leaving 13 bases between the germline ends. Germline V gene lookup returns CDR1 LNHNV and CDR2 YYDKDF (reference sequence). This sequence was found in a female donor with ankylosing spondylitis or in good health (not recorded which). The chain is built from TRBV15 and TRBJ2-1; D remains ambiguous. Sequences were obtained from blood, either unsorted or a sorted T cell fraction (not recorded which). The CDR3 region is CATSRVKGSGFF. The DNA for the CDR3 is TGTGCCACCAGCAGAGTTAAAGGGTCGGGGTTCTTC. Combining the CDR3 with reference TRBV15 and TRBJ2-1 gives the whole variable domain DAMVIQNPRYQVTQFGKPVTLSCSQTLNHNVMYWYQQKSSQAPKLLFHYYDKDFNNEADTPDNFQSRRPNTSFCFLDIRSPGLGDTAMYLCATSRVKGSGFFGPGTRLTVL.